This TCR beta chain emerged from a study of T cells in Graves' hyperthyroidism and ophthalmopathy. Turning to the study itself: The initial diagnosis was the point when peripheral blood was collected, ahead of any treatment.

Lactation, pregnancy, other autoimmune disease or uncontrolled infection excluded patients. Diagnosis rested on symptoms, serum thyroxine and TRAb, thyroid ultrasound, and orbital computed tomography. This CDR3 is 13 amino acids long. Germline CDR1 and CDR2: DFQATT and SNEGSKA (reference sequence). Trimming removed 2 bases from V and 4 bases from J, with 12 bases in between. Amplified TCR beta CDR3 regions came from RNA transcripts. Researchers ran a first-round RT-PCR on the TCR CDR3 using the HTBI primer set. MiXCR, applied by TCRdb to the multiplex PCR reads, yields one record per CDR3 protein. The sample has 800,000 or so distinct CDR3 sequences, 38% seen once. This clonotype came up a few times.

V and J are TRBV20-1 and TRBJ2-7, with D tentatively TRBD2 (5 bases). Sequenced sample: blood. The sequence was obtained from a man between 18 and 29 years old with Graves' hyperthyroidism. The CDR3 coding sequence is TGCAGTGCTAGATCAGCGGATTCATACGAGCAGTACTTC. Amino acids: CSARSADSYEQYF.